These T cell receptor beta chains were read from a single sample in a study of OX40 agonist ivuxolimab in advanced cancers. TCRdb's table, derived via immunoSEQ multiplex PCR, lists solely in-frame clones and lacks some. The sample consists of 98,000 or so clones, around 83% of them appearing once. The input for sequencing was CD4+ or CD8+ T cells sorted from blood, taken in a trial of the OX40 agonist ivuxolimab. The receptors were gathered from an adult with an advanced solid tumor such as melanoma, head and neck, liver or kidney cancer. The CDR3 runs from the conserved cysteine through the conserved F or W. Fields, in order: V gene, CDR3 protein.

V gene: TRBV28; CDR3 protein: CASRRRGAKTQYF
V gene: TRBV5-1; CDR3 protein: CASSLAGVSTGSYGYTF
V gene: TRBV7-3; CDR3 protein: CASSLGGISTDTQYF
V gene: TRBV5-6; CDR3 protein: CASSLETSGGSGETQYF
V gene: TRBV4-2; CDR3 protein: CASSQEPGSSTDTQYF
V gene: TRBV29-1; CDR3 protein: CSVEVGRNEQYF
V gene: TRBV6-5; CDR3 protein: CASSPIREGGELFF
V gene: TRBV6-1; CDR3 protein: CASSEAVFSPGAKF
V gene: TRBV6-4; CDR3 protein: CASSTGTGTDTQYF
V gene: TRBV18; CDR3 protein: CASSQDSPVAKNIQYF
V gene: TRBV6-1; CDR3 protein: CASSEALGVRSYTF
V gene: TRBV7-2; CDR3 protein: CASSSRVGGGYTGELFF
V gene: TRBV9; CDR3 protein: CASSERSSYNEQFF
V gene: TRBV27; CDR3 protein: CASSLLGQGNTEAFF
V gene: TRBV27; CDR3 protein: CASSLSRTGIMNTGELFF
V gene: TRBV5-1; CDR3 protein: CASSSSIQGTYGYTF
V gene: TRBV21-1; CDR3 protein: CASSPEGLQESYEQYF
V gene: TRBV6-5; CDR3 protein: CASSYSRQAYGYTF
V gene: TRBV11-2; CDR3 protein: CASSLDLNTYEQYF
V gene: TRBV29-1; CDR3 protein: CSVGTATYEQYF
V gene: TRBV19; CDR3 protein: CASRGKTGPLEQYF
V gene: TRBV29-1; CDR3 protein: CSVLLRGEGNGYTF
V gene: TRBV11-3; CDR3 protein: CASSFGSNTGELFF
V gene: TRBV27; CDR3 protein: CASSYSGGSEKLFF
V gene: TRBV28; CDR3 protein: CASSFVGSGAGEQYF
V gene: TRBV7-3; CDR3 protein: CASSLSGTGNTEAFF
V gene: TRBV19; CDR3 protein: CASTSRGGHEAFF
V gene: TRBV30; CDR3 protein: CAWNRGKGEKLFF
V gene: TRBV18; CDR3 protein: CASSPILKRTGDIQYF
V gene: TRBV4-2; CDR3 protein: CASSQDEGLGGYTF
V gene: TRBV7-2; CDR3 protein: CASSLHTLTDTQYF
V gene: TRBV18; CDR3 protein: CASSATGAYEQYF
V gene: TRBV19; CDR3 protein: CASRKGTNEKLFF
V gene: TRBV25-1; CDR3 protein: CASRPASEGGNEQFF
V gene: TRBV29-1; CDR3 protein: CSVVQRGQPQHF
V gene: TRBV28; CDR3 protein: CASRTTGTGINEQFF
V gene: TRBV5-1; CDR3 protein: CASSPGTGRSKTQYF
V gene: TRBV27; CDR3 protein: CASSSLDRGTYGYTF
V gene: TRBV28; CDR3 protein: CASTSTREKLFF
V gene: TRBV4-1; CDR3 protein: CASSQVGQGPGNTIYF
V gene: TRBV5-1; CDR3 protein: CASSLGFGRASTEAFF
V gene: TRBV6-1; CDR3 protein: CASSSQDRAYEQYF
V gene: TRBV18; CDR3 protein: CASSPRVNTEAFF
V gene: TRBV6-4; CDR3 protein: CASMGGKYEQYF
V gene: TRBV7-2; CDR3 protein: CASSFAGTANTGELFF
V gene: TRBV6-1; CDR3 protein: CATREAGAEQFF
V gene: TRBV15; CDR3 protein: CATSRDFLAGGYEQFF
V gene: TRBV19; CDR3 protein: CASGQFVREKLFF
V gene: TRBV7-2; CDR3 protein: CASKLGQYYGYTF
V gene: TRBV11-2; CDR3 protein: CASSSGGGGTDTQYF
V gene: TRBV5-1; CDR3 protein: CASSPGQSGPNYGYTF
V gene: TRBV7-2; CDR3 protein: CASSKTDLSTDTQYF
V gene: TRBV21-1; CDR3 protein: CASRPRDSSPLEQYF
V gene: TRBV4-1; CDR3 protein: CASSKSERGRDTGELFF
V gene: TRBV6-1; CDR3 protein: CASSGHLRHEQYF
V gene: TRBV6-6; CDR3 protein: CATGQDLELFF
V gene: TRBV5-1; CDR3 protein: CASSLVGNPNEQFF
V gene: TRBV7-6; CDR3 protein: CASSLRRGGDTGELFF